Following are 10 T cell receptor beta chains from one sample sequenced in a study of blood T cell repertoires in COVID-19. Data came from immunoSEQ multiplex PCR; TCRdb stores just in-frame clones and leaves some out. Of about 220,000 clones listed, 65% to 85% are singletons. Sequenced material: peripheral blood. These receptors were collected from a woman aged 25 to 39 who had recovered from COVID-19.

This clone was counted a few times. The rearrangement links TRBV6-2 or TRBV6-3 to TRBJ1-5; 7 nucleotides match TRBD1. Germline CDR1 is MNHEY and CDR2 is SVGEGT. There are 14 residues in the CDR3. Trimming cost V 5 bases and J 7 bases; bases outside gene matches: 8. The CDR3 reads CASSLQGVSQPQHF. Here the CDR3 DNA reads TGTGCCAGCAGTCTCCAGGGGGTGAGCCAGCCCCAGCATTTT.

The chain is built from TRBV24-1 and TRBJ2-3, with D tentatively TRBD1 (5 bases). Germline loops: CDR1 KGHDR, CDR2 SFDVKD. There are 14 residues in the CDR3. V gave up 5 bases and J gave up 3 bases, with 11 bases separating them. The CDR3 reads CATSGQGATDTQYF. The DNA of the CDR3 is TGTGCCACCAGTGGGCAGGGCGCGACAGATACGCAGTATTTT.

The rearrangement links TRBV11-2 to TRBJ1-1; D perhaps matches TRBD1 (5 bases). Trimming removed 2 bases from V and 4 bases from J, with 8 bases in between. The CDR3 extends over 13 amino acids. Germline V gene sequence: CDR1 SGHAT, CDR2 FQNNGV. For the CDR3, the DNA is TGTGCCAGCAGCTTACAGGGTATCACTGAAGCTTTCTTT. This codes for CASSLQGITEAFF.

The rearrangement joins TRBV28 to TRBJ2-1; 8 bases line up with TRBD1. Germline CDR1 is MDHEN and CDR2 is SYDVKM. The V and J ends lost 6 bases and 2 bases, in that order; junction bases with no gene match: 9. The CDR3 spans 16 residues. The CDR3 nucleotides are TGTGCCAGCAGCACTGGACAGGGTGGCCCCTACAATGAGCAGTTCTTC. Amino acids: CASSTGQGGPYNEQFF.

DNA of the CDR3: TGCGCCAGCAGCGTAACCGGGACAGTGAACACTGAAGCTTTCTTT. It codes for CASSVTGTVNTEAFF. V and J are TRBV5-1 and TRBJ1-1; 7 bases agree with TRBD1. CDR3 length: 15 amino acids. Germline CDR1 reads SGHRS; CDR2 reads YFSETQ. The V gene end was trimmed by 4 bases and the J gene end by 0 bases; junction bases not matched to a gene: 6. The complete variable domain, with remaining parts taken from reference TRBV5-1 and TRBJ1-1, reads KAGVTQTPRYLIKTRGQQVTLSCSPISGHRSVSWYQQTPGQGLQFLFEYFSETQRNKGNFPGRFSGRQFSNSRSEMNVSTLELGDSALYLCASSVTGTVNTEAFFGQGTRLTVV.

This clone occurred once. The V gene is TRBV5-1, the J gene TRBJ2-2; 13 bases are a match to TRBD2. The junction had 10 bases not matched to a gene; V was cut back by 1 base and J by 7 bases. Per germline, CDR1 SGHRS and CDR2 YFSETQ. The CDR3 is 18 amino acids. CDR3 amino acids: CASSLTGLAGDKVGELFF. The CDR3 DNA reads as TGCGCCAGCAGCTTGACAGGACTAGCGGGAGATAAGGTCGGGGAGCTGTTTTTT.

This chain uses TRBV6-5 with TRBJ2-7, with TRBD1 matching 10 bases. The CDR3 is 15 amino acids. The V and J ends lost 6 bases and 2 bases, in that order; junction bases with no gene match: 7. Germline CDR1 and CDR2: MNHEY and SVGAGI. In nucleotides, the CDR3 is TGTGCCAGCAGGATGGGGACAGGGGAAGCCTACGAGCAGTACTTC. It is translated as CASRMGTGEAYEQYF.

The chain carries TRBV10-1 and TRBJ2-1; TRBD1 might be the D (6 bases). The CDR3 runs 13 residues. The germline V gene encodes CDR1 WNHNN and CDR2 SYGVQD (reference sequence). Trimming removed 6 bases at V and 6 bases at J, with 12 bases between. The CDR3 DNA reads as TGCGCCAGCAGGGACGACAGGACCAATGAGCAGTTCTTC. Protein product: CASRDDRTNEQFF.

CDR3 amino acids: CASSRFSGSRTEQYF. The CDR3 DNA sequence: TGCGCCAGCAGTAGATTTAGCGGGAGCAGAACCGAGCAGTACTTC. The chain couples TRBV5-1 to TRBJ2-7, with 9 nucleotides matching TRBD2. CDR1 is SGHRS, CDR2 YFSETQ, per germline. The V and J ends lost 5 bases and 6 bases, in that order; junction bases with no gene match: 12. The CDR3 runs 15 residues.

The CDR3 is CATGDAGVRTGELFF. In nucleotides, the CDR3 is TGTGCCACCGGAGACGCGGGGGTGCGGACCGGGGAGCTGTTTTTT. This chain uses TRBV24-1 with TRBJ2-2, with 7 bases matching TRBD2. Germline trimming cut 9 bases from V and 5 bases from J; bases unmatched to any gene: 11. Germline V gene lookup returns CDR1 KGHDR and CDR2 SFDVKD. The CDR3 extends over 15 amino acids.